The T cell receptor (beta chain) under discussion was sequenced for a study of blood T cell repertoires in COVID-19. As for the study in general: COVID-19 samples, acute and convalescent, were from the United States, Italy and Spain. T cells, B-cell-depleted T cells, or PBMCs provided the cDNA or gDNA that served as material.

Per the study methods: Amplification of reference gene primers provided the estimated nucleated cell counts. The assay was immunoSEQ multiplex PCR, and TCRdb's table has in-frame clones only and misses some. V, J and clone size were drawn from that table, and D and trimming were deduced from the DNA. The sample comprises over 85,000 clones, about 91% of which are singletons, and about 4% rests with the top ten. This CDR3 has 14 amino acids. J lost 3 bases, V lost 2 bases, and 2 bases had no gene match. Germline CDR1 reads LGHDT; CDR2 reads YNNKEL (reference sequence). The sequence came from a man younger than 30 with acute or convalescent COVID-19. V and J are TRBV3-1 (or the pseudogene TRBV3-2) and TRBJ2-3; 7 positions agree with TRBD1. Sequencing was done on a sample of peripheral blood. For the CDR3, the DNA is TGTGCCAGCAGCCAATGGACAGGAACAGATACGCAGTATTTT. This sequence encodes CASSQWTGTDTQYF.